This TCR beta chain was recovered during a study of cytomegalovirus exposure and HLA in healthy donors. 13 Jbeta primers and 60 Vbeta primers were used for the PCR. In the study's own analysis: Unique TCR beta chains numbered approximately 80 million in a later analysis, with around 10 million shared. The assay was immunoSEQ multiplex PCR, and TCRdb's table has in-frame clones only and misses some. Clonal size and the V and J genes are those of that table, whereas D and trimming came from the DNA. Here the sample spans 250,000 or so clones, around 81% being singletons. The receptor was isolated from a woman in her sixties in good health and CMV-seropositive. The sequenced sample consisted of PBMCs.

Written as DNA, the CDR3 is TGCGCCAGCAGCCTCCAGTCTCGAACAGATACGCAGTATTTT. Translated: CASSLQSRTDTQYF. J is TRBJ2-3 and V is TRBV5-1; no definite D call. CDR1 is SGHRS, CDR2 YFSETQ, per germline. The V gene lost 4 bases and the J gene lost 3 bases, with 12 bases spanning the gap. CDR3 size: 14 residues.